This T cell receptor beta chain came from a study of blood T cell repertoires in COVID-19. Study information: PBMCs, B-cell-depleted T cells, or T cells provided the cDNA or gDNA that made up the material.

Some clones are missing from TCRdb's copy, which holds only in-frame ones; the method was immunoSEQ multiplex PCR. In the table there are 65,000 to 100,000 clones, approximately 80% of which are singletons. After removal of 5 bases from V and 3 bases from J, the junction contained 3 bases not matched to a gene. This CDR3 contains 16 residues. Germline loops: CDR1 SNHLY, CDR2 FYNNEI. Material: peripheral blood. This sequence originates from a human donor in a cohort sampled during active COVID-19. The gene calls are TRBV2 and TRBJ2-2; 13 positions match TRBD2. The CDR3 sequence: CASSYGLAGDTGELFF. CDR3 nucleotides: TGTGCCAGCAGTTACGGACTAGCGGGGGACACCGGGGAGCTGTTTTTT.